The sequence of this T cell receptor beta chain was determined in a study of cytomegalovirus exposure and HLA in healthy donors. For the study at large: HLA-typed donors were the source of tens of millions of unique TCRs held in an early data release.

Notes on this clone: Its target is unknown.

The primer mix had 60 Vbeta and 13 Jbeta primers. Assay: immunoSEQ multiplex PCR; the TCRdb copy retains only in-frame clones and omits some. The data contain fewer than 25,000 clones, around 77% of them singletons. General study findings and limits: One variant, a missense change in DCLRE1C, was linked in a later analysis to TCR beta V- and J-gene trimming.

The ends were cut back, 6 bases at V and 4 bases at J, with 19 bases in the middle. Germline V gene sequence: CDR1 SGHTA, CDR2 FQGNSA. This CDR3 contains 16 residues. This chain joins TRBV7-2 and TRBJ2-1, with D possibly TRBD2 on 6 matching bases. The TCR was taken from a man between 60 and 70 years old in good health and CMV-seronegative. Sequencing was carried out using PBMCs. CDR3 bases: TGTGCCAGCAGACTAACCGGGACTGCCGGATACAATGAGCAGTTCTTC. The encoded protein is CASRLTGTAGYNEQFF. Looking up the rest from reference TRBV7-2 and TRBJ2-1 gives the full variable domain: GAGVSQSPSNKVTEKGKDVELRCDPISGHTALYWYRQSLGQGLEFLIYFQGNSAPDKSGLPSDRFSAERTGGSVSTLTIQRTQQEDSAVYLCASRLTGTAGYNEQFFGPGTRLTVL.